This TCR beta chain was profiled in a study of T cells in Graves' hyperthyroidism and ophthalmopathy. Study-wide results and limits: Prediction of ophthalmopathy progression came a median around 6 months pre-onset. Most clonotypes that expanded in the thyroid above 0.001 also showed up in blood.

TCR beta CDR3 regions were amplified from RNA. HTBI primers drove first-round RT-PCR of the TCR CDR3. MiXCR was run by TCRdb on the multiplex PCR reads, yielding one entry per CDR3 protein. The sample yields 500,000 to 650,000 distinct CDR3 sequences, about 20% seen once. The ends were cut back, 7 bases at V and 0 bases at J, with 15 bases in the middle. The CDR3 extends over 15 amino acids. About this clonotype itself: Its antigen is as yet unknown.

This receptor was identified in a man in his forties with Graves' ophthalmopathy. Specimen: blood. The rearrangement links TRBV12-3 or TRBV12-4 to TRBJ1-1, with D uncertain. CDR3 region: CASTPPSRLNTEAFF. The CDR3 bases are TGTGCCAGCACCCCCCCGTCCCGGTTGAACACTGAAGCTTTCTTT.